These 3 T cell receptor beta chains were all obtained from the same sample, sequenced in a study of blood T cell repertoires in COVID-19. The method was immunoSEQ multiplex PCR; TCRdb's version includes in-frame clones alone and lacks a portion of them. Of about 200,000 clones listed, approximately 90% are singletons. The sequenced sample was PBMCs or T cells enriched from blood (not recorded which). Receptors were obtained from a woman aged 40 to 55 in a cohort exposed to, infected with or recovered from COVID-19 (not recorded which).

The V and J genes are TRBV2 and TRBJ1-1; 9 bases match TRBD1. V dropped 4 bases and J dropped 4; count of bases not matched to a gene: 7. The V gene's germline CDR1 is SNHLY and CDR2 FYNNEI. CDR3 size: 15 residues. The CDR3 reads CASSAQGARGTEAFF. In DNA form, the CDR3 reads TGTGCCAGCAGTGCACAGGGGGCGCGCGGCACTGAAGCTTTCTTT. The full variable domain, in which reference TRBV2 and TRBJ1-1 provide the parts outside the CDR3, is EPEVTQTPSHQVTQMGQEVILRCVPISNHLYFYWYRQILGQKVEFLVSFYNNEISEKSEIFDDQFSVERPDGSNFTLKIRSTKLEDSAMYFCASSAQGARGTEAFFGQGTRLTVV.

This clone was detected only once. The chain couples TRBV5-1 to TRBJ1-4, with no clear D. Germline V gene data show CDR1 as SGHRS and CDR2 as YFSETQ. The CDR3 extends over 14 amino acids. V lost 4 bases, J lost 0 bases, and 7 bases lay in between. In nucleotides, the CDR3 is TGCGCCAGCAGCCCAGGCGCAACTAATGAAAAACTGTTTTTT. Translating it yields CASSPGATNEKLFF.

The chain links TRBV11-2 to TRBJ1-2; 7 bases map to TRBD1. Trimming cost V 0 bases and J 6 bases; bases outside gene matches: 7. This CDR3 spans 15 amino acids. Germline V gene data show CDR1 as SGHAT and CDR2 as FQNNGV. CDR3 nucleotide sequence: TGTGCCAGCAGCTTAGATCTGGAGGGGGCGAATGGCTACACCTTC. The encoded protein is CASSLDLEGANGYTF.